Below, 21 T cell receptor beta chains from the same sample are listed, as sequenced in a study of blood T cell repertoires in COVID-19. Libraries were prepared by immunoSEQ multiplex PCR; TCRdb keeps only in-frame clonotypes and omits some of them. In the table there are around 160,000 clones, about 80% of which are singletons. Sequenced sample: PBMCs or T cells enriched from blood (not recorded which). The origin of the receptors is a woman aged 60-70 years who had recovered from COVID-19.

The chain recombines TRBV18 with TRBJ1-2; D is perhaps TRBD1 (5 bases). Germline V gives CDR1 KGHSH, CDR2 LQKENI. The V end was cut by 3 bases, the J end by 4 bases, with 15 bases between. The CDR3 totals 15 residues. CDR3 loop: CASSPEGSSGYGYTF. DNA for the CDR3: TGTGCCAGCTCACCGGAGGGGTCCTCAGGCTATGGCTACACCTTC.

The chain combines TRBV7-9 with TRBJ1-6; TRBD1 agrees at 9 bases. Germline assignment: CDR1 SEHNR and CDR2 FQNEAQ (reference sequence). V lost 5 bases and J lost 7; bases outside the gene matches: 9. The CDR3 contains 16 residues. As DNA, the CDR3 is TGTGCCAGCAGCCCGATGGGACAGGGAAAGAATTCACCCCTCCACTTT. As protein: CASSPMGQGKNSPLHF.

The chain joins TRBV9 to TRBJ2-3, with 10 positions matching TRBD2. The CDR3 length is 12 residues. With 0 bases clipped from V and 11 bases from J, the junction kept 0 bases outside the gene matches. Germline V gene lookup returns CDR1 SGDLS and CDR2 YYNGEE. This chain's CDR3 is CASSVVAGGQYF. The CDR3 nucleotides are TGTGCCAGCAGCGTAGTAGCGGGGGGGCAGTATTTT.

This chain joins TRBV7-2 and TRBJ2-7, with 8 bases fitting TRBD1. This CDR3 has 14 amino acids. Germline V gives CDR1 SGHTA, CDR2 FQGNSA. The junction had 10 bases not matched to a gene; V was cut back by 5 bases and J by 7 bases. CDR3 region: CASSTDRGPWEQYF. CDR3 nucleotides: TGTGCCAGCAGCACAGACAGGGGTCCCTGGGAGCAGTACTTC.

The chain employs TRBV6-5 and TRBJ1-6; D is unresolved. The V gene's germline CDR1 is MNHEY and CDR2 SVGAGI. The CDR3 totals 14 residues. Deletions cut 10 bases from V and 7 bases from J, with 17 bases between. CDR3 in DNA: TGTGCCACAGCAATTACAGTTCTGAATTCACCCCTCCACTTT. This encodes CATAITVLNSPLHF.

This rearrangement joins TRBV27 to TRBJ1-5; 9 bases line up with TRBD1. This CDR3 spans 15 amino acids. The V segment lost 6 bases and the J segment 7 bases; nucleotides outside the gene matches: 10. Germline V gene data show CDR1 as MNHEY and CDR2 as SMNVEV (reference sequence). The CDR3 loop is CASRAPGTGNQPQHF. In DNA form, the CDR3 reads TGTGCCAGCAGGGCTCCCGGGACAGGGAACCAGCCCCAGCATTTT.

The rearrangement links TRBV2 to TRBJ2-3, with a tentative D call TRBD1 (6 bases). Germline CDR1 SNHLY, CDR2 FYNNEI. CDR3 size: 15 residues. With 6 bases removed from V and 0 bases from J, the gap between germline ends came to 13 bases. CDR3 in DNA: TGTGCCAGCAGCTTCGGACAGACTAGCACAGATACGCAGTATTTT. Residues: CASSFGQTSTDTQYF.

V usage is TRBV9 and J usage is TRBJ2-1; the D gene is possibly TRBD2 (5 bases). V was clipped by 1 base and J by 4 bases, with 6 bases between them. Per germline, CDR1 SGDLS and CDR2 YYNGEE. The CDR3 contains 13 residues. DNA of the CDR3: TGTGCCAGCAGCGTAAGGGAGTACAATGAGCAGTTCTTC. Protein: CASSVREYNEQFF.

The V call is TRBV6-5, the J call TRBJ2-7; the match to TRBD1 covers 10 bases. The CDR3 has 15 residues. Germline assignment: CDR1 MNHEY and CDR2 SVGAGI. V was pared by 6 bases and J by 2 bases, with 7 bases of the junction left unmatched. The CDR3 sequence: CASSPRQGAAYEQYF. The CDR3 region has the DNA TGTGCCAGCAGCCCCCGACAGGGGGCCGCCTACGAGCAGTACTTC.

The rearrangement uses TRBV3-1 (or the pseudogene TRBV3-2) and TRBJ1-3; a possible D gene is TRBD1 (6 bases). Germline CDR1 reads LGHDT; CDR2 reads YNNKEL (reference sequence). The V end was cut by 6 bases, the J end by 3 bases, with 15 bases between. This CDR3 is built from 15 residues. This CDR3 reads CASRPHTGLGNTIYF. The DNA for the CDR3 is TGTGCCAGCAGGCCTCATACAGGGCTTGGAAACACCATATATTTT.

This clone was seen ten or more times. The CDR3 region is CSFSSTYGYTF. DNA of the CDR3: TGCAGCTTCTCGTCGACTTATGGCTACACCTTC. The chain carries TRBV29-1 and TRBJ1-2; no reliable D call. Germline V gene sequence: CDR1 SQVTM, CDR2 ANQGSEA. This CDR3 has 11 residues. The V and J ends lost 8 bases and 5 bases respectively, with 12 bases between them.

This chain links TRBV12-5 with TRBJ1-5; weak D call: TRBD1 (6 bases). This CDR3 has 16 amino acids. Between the trimmed V and J ends, which lost 8 bases and 6 bases, there was a span of 23 bases. Per the germline V gene, CDR1 is LGHNT and CDR2 is FRNRAP. CDR3 sequence reads: CASQLGAGFPSQPQHF. In DNA form, the CDR3 reads TGTGCTAGTCAATTGGGGGCGGGTTTCCCCAGTCAGCCCCAGCATTTT.

This chain joins TRBV27 and TRBJ2-1, with TRBD1 matching 11 bases. This CDR3 has 15 residues. Trimming removed 5 bases from V and 6 bases from J; junction bases left unmatched: 6. Germline lookup yields CDR1 MNHEY and CDR2 SMNVEV (reference sequence). The CDR3 loop reads CASSTGQGATNEQFF. In nucleotides, the CDR3 is TGTGCCAGCAGTACAGGACAGGGGGCCACCAATGAGCAGTTCTTC.

The chain uses TRBV10-1 and TRBJ1-1, with D uncertain. The V end lost 3 bases, the J end lost 8 bases, and 10 bases lay between the germline ends. The CDR3 totals 12 residues. CDR1 is WNHNN, CDR2 SYGVQD, per germline (reference sequence). The CDR3 coding sequence is TGCGCCAGCAGTGATCGGGGAAGAGAAGCTTTCTTT. Translating gives CASSDRGREAFF.

The genes are TRBV11-2 and TRBJ2-1; a weak D match, TRBD1 (6 bases). Germline V gene data show CDR1 as SGHAT and CDR2 as FQNNGV. V lost 6 bases and J 3 bases, leaving 18 bases between the germline ends. The CDR3 runs to 16 residues. The CDR3, as DNA: TGTGCCAGCAGGGCATCCGGGACAACCAACTACAATGAGCAGTTCTTC. Translated, it gives CASRASGTTNYNEQFF.

The chain is built from TRBV9 and TRBJ1-2; maybe TRBD1 (5 bases). Per the germline V gene, CDR1 is SGDLS and CDR2 is YYNGEE. Trimming shortened V by 4 bases and J by 4 bases, and 17 bases separated the two germline ends. The CDR3 length is 15 residues. The CDR3 loop is CASSLDGHTSYGYTF. CDR3 DNA sequence: TGTGCCAGCAGCCTGGACGGACACACCAGCTATGGCTACACCTTC.

The gene calls are TRBV23-1 and TRBJ1-3; 9 positions agree with TRBD1. TRBV23-1 counts as an open reading frame of uncertain function. This CDR3 has 16 amino acids. Trimming cost V 3 bases and J 3 bases; bases outside gene matches: 6. The CDR3 loop reads CASSHSDRGYGNTIYF. In DNA, the CDR3 is TGCGCCAGCAGTCATTCGGACAGGGGATATGGAAACACCATATATTTT.

CDR3 sequence reads: CSENPTGGAYNEQFF. The DNA for the CDR3 is TGCAGCGAAAATCCGACAGGGGGCGCGTACAATGAGCAGTTCTTC. The V call is TRBV29-1, the J call TRBJ2-1; TRBD1 agrees at 10 bases. Trimming took 7 bases from V and 4 from J; bases not matched to a gene: 10. Germline V gene sequence: CDR1 SQVTM, CDR2 ANQGSEA. The CDR3 contains 15 residues.

J is TRBJ1-2 and V is TRBV19, with TRBD1 identical over 7 bases. J was trimmed by 0 bases and V by 7 bases; bases with no gene match: 5. This CDR3 is built from 14 residues. The germline V gene encodes CDR1 LNHDA and CDR2 SQIVND (reference sequence). The CDR3 here is CASKPTGTNYGYTF. In nucleotides, the CDR3 is TGTGCCAGTAAACCGACAGGGACTAACTATGGCTACACCTTC.

CDR3 protein: CANSLSGNTIYF. CDR3 sequence (DNA): TGTGCCAACTCACTGTCTGGAAACACCATATATTTT. The chain uses TRBV19 and TRBJ1-3; no definite D call. Germline CDR1 and CDR2: LNHDA and SQIVND (reference sequence). V was shortened by 10 bases and J by 1 base, with 8 bases between the two germline ends. The CDR3 is 12 amino acids.

The chain links TRBV5-1 to TRBJ2-2, with 7 bases fitting TRBD2. V lost 3 bases and J lost 4; bases outside the gene matches: 6. This CDR3 region has 15 residues. CDR1 and CDR2 from the germline V gene are SGHRS and YFSETQ. In DNA, the CDR3 is TGCGCCAGCAGCTCGCTAGCGGAGGCCACCGGGGAGCTGTTTTTT. Its protein product is CASSSLAEATGELFF.